This paragraph covers one T cell receptor beta chain sequence. Its antigen is undetermined. Preparation of the TCRbeta library used unique molecular identifiers. TCRdb reanalysed the PCR reads using MiXCR and keeps one entry per CDR3 protein. The repertoire holds 550,000 to 600,000 distinct CDR3 sequences, with 23% as singletons. The source of the sample is a study of T-cell reconstitution after alpha-beta-depleted transplantation in children. Study-level results: Hyperexpanded clones declined; after one year, newly produced T cells mostly supplied diversity. Where alpha-beta T cells came from about two months after transplant was reportedly several hundred expanded graft clones. In some patients, recipient T cells and intrathymic progenitors surviving conditioning explained high day-60 diversity.

The TCR originated in a boy younger than two who had a stem cell transplant for acute myeloid leukemia, so the T cells may come from the graft donor. The source material was PBMCs, mostly from graft donor cells, sampled 360 days after TCRalphabeta/CD19-depleted stem cell transplant.

The CDR3 region has the DNA TGCAGTGCTTTGGACAGGGGGCGGGAAGAGACCCAGTACTTC. Its protein product is CSALDRGREETQYF. The V call is TRBV20-1, the J call TRBJ2-5; TRBD1 agrees at 11 bases. Germline lookup yields CDR1 DFQATT and CDR2 SNEGSKA (reference sequence). The CDR3 runs 14 residues. V lost 5 bases to trimming and J lost 3 bases; unmatched junction nucleotides: 5.